The following is a T cell receptor beta chain sequence with its context. This entry comes from a study of blood T cell repertoires in COVID-19. Study context: Some COVID-19 samples were acute and others convalescent; all came from the United States, Italy and Spain. T cells, B-cell-depleted T cells, or PBMCs supplied cDNA or gDNA.

Per the original methods: Reference gene primer amplification gave nucleated cell count estimates. TCRdb keeps only in-frame clones here, not all; method: immunoSEQ multiplex PCR. The V and J calls and clone size are taken from that table; D and trimming were inferred from the DNA. The table records about 90,000 clones, roughly 83% of them present only once. Trimming cost V 4 bases and J 7 bases; bases outside gene matches: 9. There are 14 residues in the CDR3. Looked up from germline, CDR1 is SGHAT and CDR2 is FQNNGV. The clonotype comes from an elderly woman with active or convalescent COVID-19. Specimen: peripheral blood. The chain carries TRBV11-2 and TRBJ2-5; 7 bases match TRBD2. The CDR3 coding sequence is TGTGCCAGCAGCTCAAGCGGGGTTCACGGGACCCAGTACTTC. This sequence encodes CASSSSGVHGTQYF.